Reported below is one T cell receptor (beta chain). Only in-frame clones appear in the TCRdb table, and some are missing; sequencing was by immunoSEQ multiplex PCR. The sample yields more than 6,500 clones, around 82% seen once. The data were taken from a study of neoadjuvant anti-PD-1 for oral cavity cancer. Study information: Most patients had three to four biweekly doses of 3 mg/kg nivolumab before resection. Non-progressing patients received a fourth nivolumab dose near day 43, then surgery on days 50-56.

Blood cells were analyzed directly, without culture or expansion. This clonotype originated in a person between 40 and 85 years old with oral cavity squamous cell carcinoma. This specimen consisted of PBMCs, obtained before nivolumab (anti-PD-1) treatment.

The CDR3 nucleotides are TGTGCCAGCAGCGCGGGACAGGGAGGCGAAAAACTGTTTTTT. Amino acid sequence: CASSAGQGGEKLFF. The genes are TRBV7-2 and TRBJ1-4; 9 bases agree with TRBD1. Germline V gene data show CDR1 as SGHTA and CDR2 as FQGNSA. The CDR3 totals 14 residues. After removal of 5 bases from V and 8 bases from J, the junction contained 6 bases not matched to a gene. Filled out from reference TRBV7-2 and TRBJ1-4, the complete variable domain reads GAGVSQSPSNKVTEKGKDVELRCDPISGHTALYWYRQSLGQGLEFLIYFQGNSAPDKSGLPSDRFSAERTGGSVSTLTIQRTQQEDSAVYLCASSAGQGGEKLFFGSGTQLSVL.